This T cell receptor (beta chain) was recorded in a study of control samples from healthy donors and cancer patients. The germline CDR1 and CDR2 sequences are MGHRA and YSYEKL. With 3 bases removed from V and 0 bases from J, the gap between germline ends came to 10 bases. The CDR3 sequence is 15 residues long. The method was immunoSEQ multiplex PCR; TCRdb's version includes in-frame clones alone and lacks a portion of them. This sample has roughly 120,000 clones; approximately 90% occur once, and the top ten carry over 2%. The rearrangement uses TRBV4-1 and TRBJ2-3; weak D call: TRBD1 (6 bases). This clonotype originated in a woman between 70 and 85 years old in good health. The specimen was blood. The CDR3 here is CASSHGQSSTDTQYF. The CDR3 DNA sequence: TGCGCCAGCAGCCATGGACAGTCTAGCACAGATACGCAGTATTTT.